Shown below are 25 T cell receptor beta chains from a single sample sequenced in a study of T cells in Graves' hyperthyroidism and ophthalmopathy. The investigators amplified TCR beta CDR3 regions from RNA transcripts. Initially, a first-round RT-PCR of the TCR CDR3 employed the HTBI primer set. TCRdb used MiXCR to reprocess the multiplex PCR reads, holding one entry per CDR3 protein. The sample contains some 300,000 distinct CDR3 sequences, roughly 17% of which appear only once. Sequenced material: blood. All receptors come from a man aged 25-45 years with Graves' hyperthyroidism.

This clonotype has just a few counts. The CDR3 region is CASSEGGLRSEQYF. The DNA for the CDR3 is TGTGCCAGCAGTGAAGGAGGGTTGAGGAGCGAGCAGTACTTC. The chain is built from TRBV2 and TRBJ2-7; D may be TRBD2 (5 bases). The germline V gene has CDR1 SNHLY and CDR2 FYNNEI. Trimming shortened V by 1 base and J by 6 bases, and 13 bases separated the two germline ends. The CDR3 spans 14 residues.

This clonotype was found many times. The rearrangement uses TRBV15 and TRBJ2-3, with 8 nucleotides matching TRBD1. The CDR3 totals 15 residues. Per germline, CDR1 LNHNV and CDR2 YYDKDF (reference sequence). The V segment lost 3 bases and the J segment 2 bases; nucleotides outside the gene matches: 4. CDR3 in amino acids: CATSSADRDTDTQYF. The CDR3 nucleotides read TGTGCCACCAGCAGCGCGGACAGGGACACAGATACGCAGTATTTT.

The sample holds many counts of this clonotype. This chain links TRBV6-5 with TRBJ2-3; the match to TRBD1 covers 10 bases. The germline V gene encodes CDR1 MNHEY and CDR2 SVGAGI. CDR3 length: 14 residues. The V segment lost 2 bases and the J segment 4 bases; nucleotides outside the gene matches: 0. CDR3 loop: CASSYGQGADTQYF. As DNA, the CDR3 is TGTGCCAGCAGTTACGGACAGGGGGCAGATACGCAGTATTTT.

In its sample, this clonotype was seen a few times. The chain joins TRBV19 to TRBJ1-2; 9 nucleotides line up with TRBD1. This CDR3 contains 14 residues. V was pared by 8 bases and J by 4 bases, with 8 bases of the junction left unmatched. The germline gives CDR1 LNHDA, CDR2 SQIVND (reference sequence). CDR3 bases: TGTGCCAGTCTTGAACAGGGGGCTTTCTATGGCTACACCTTC. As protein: CASLEQGAFYGYTF.

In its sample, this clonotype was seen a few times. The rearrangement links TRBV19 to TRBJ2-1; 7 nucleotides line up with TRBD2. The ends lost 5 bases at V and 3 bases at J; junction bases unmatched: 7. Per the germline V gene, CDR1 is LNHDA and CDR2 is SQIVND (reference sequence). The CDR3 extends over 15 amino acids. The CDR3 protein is CASSDRDYFYNEQFF. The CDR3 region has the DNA TGTGCCAGTAGTGACCGGGACTATTTCTACAATGAGCAGTTCTTC.

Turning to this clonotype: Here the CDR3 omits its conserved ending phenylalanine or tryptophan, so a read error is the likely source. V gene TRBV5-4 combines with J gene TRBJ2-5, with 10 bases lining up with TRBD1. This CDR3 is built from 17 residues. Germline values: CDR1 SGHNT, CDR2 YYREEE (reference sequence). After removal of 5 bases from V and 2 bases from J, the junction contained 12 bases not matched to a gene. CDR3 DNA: TGTGCCAGCAGTTTCATCGGGACAGGGGCTCATCAAGAGACCCAGTACCTC. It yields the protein CASSFIGTGAHQETQYL.

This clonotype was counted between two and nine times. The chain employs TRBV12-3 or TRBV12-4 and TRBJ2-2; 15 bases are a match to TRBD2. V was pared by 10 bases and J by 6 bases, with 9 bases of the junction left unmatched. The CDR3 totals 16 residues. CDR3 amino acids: CATRTSGRALPGELFF. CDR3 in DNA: TGTGCCACTAGGACTAGCGGGAGGGCCCTCCCCGGGGAGCTGTTTTTT.

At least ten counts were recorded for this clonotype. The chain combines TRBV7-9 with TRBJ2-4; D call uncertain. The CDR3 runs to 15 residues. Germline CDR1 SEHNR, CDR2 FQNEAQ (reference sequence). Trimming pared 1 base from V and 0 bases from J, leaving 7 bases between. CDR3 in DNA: TGTGCCAGCAGCTTAGTCGGCTTAGCCAAAAACATTCAGTACTTC. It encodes CASSLVGLAKNIQYF.

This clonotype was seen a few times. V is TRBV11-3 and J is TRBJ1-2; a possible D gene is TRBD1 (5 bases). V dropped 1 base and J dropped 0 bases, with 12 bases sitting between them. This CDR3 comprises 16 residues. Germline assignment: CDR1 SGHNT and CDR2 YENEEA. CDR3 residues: CASSLGEGISNYGYTF. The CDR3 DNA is TGTGCCAGCAGCTTAGGAGAGGGGATTTCTAACTATGGCTACACCTTC.

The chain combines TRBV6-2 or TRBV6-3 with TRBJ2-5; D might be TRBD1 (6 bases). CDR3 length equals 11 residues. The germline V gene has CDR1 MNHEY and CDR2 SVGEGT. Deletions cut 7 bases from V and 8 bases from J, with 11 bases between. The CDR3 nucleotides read TGTGCCAGCATCCAGGACAGTACCCAGTACTTC. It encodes CASIQDSTQYF.

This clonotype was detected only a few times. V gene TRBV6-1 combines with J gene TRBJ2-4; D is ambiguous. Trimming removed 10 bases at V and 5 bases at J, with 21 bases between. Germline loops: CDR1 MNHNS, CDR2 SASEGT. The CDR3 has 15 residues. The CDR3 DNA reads TGTGCCATCAAAAGTTCCCCTCACGAAGAAAACATTCAGTACTTC. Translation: CAIKSSPHEENIQYF.

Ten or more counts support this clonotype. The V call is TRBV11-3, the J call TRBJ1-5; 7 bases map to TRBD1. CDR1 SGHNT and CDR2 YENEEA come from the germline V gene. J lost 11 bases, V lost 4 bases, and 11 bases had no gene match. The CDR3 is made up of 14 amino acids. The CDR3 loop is CASSSRDRPWAQHF. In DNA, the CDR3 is TGTGCCAGCAGCTCTAGGGACAGACCTTGGGCCCAGCATTTT.

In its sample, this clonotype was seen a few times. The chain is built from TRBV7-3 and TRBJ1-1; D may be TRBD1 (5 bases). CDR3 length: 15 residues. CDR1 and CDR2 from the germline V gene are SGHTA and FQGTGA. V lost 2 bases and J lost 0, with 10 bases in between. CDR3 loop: CASSLLGVVNTEAFF. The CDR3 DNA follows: TGTGCCAGCAGCTTACTGGGGGTGGTGAACACTGAAGCTTTCTTT.

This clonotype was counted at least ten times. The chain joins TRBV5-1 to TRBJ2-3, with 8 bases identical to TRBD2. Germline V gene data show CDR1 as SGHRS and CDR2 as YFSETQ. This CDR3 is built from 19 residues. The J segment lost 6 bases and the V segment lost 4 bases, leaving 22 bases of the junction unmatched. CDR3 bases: TGCGCCAGCAGCCAATTACCGTACTTTAGCGGGACCGACCGGGATACGCAGTATTTT. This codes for CASSQLPYFSGTDRDTQYF. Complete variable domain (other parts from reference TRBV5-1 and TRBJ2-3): KAGVTQTPRYLIKTRGQQVTLSCSPISGHRSVSWYQQTPGQGLQFLFEYFSETQRNKGNFPGRFSGRQFSNSRSEMNVSTLELGDSALYLCASSQLPYFSGTDRDTQYFGPGTRLTVL.

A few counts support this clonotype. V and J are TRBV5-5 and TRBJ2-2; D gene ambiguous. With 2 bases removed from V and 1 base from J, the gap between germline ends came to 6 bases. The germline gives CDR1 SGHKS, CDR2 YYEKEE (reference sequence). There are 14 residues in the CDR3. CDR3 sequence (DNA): TGTGCCAGCAGCTTCGACGGGAACACCGGGGAGCTGTTTTTT. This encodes CASSFDGNTGELFF.

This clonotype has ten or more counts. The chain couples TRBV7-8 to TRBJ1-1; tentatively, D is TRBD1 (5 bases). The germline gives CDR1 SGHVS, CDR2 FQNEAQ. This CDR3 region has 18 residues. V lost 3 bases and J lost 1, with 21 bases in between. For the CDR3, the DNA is TGTGCCAGCAGCTTGGTTTCTCGTCGCGGGGACTGGAACACTGAAGCTTTCTTT. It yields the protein CASSLVSRRGDWNTEAFF. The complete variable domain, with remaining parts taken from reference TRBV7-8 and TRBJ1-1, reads GAGVSQSPRYKVAKRGQDVALRCDPISGHVSLFWYQQALGQGPEFLTYFQNEAQLDKSGLPSDRFFAERPEGSVSTLKIQRTQQEDSAVYLCASSLVSRRGDWNTEAFFGQGTRLTVV.

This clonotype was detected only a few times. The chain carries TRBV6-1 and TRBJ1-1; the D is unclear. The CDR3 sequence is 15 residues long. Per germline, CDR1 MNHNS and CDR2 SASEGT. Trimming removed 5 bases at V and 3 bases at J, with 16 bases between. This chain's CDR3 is CASSTRLSTDTEAFF. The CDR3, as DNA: TGTGCCAGCAGTACCCGACTCAGCACAGACACTGAAGCTTTCTTT.

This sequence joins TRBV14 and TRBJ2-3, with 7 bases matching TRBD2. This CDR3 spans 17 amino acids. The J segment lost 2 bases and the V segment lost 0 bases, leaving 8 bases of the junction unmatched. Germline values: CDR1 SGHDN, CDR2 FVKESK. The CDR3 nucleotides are TGTGCCAGCAGCCAAGATCGTAGGCTAGCGGTCACAGATACGCAGTATTTT. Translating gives CASSQDRRLAVTDTQYF.

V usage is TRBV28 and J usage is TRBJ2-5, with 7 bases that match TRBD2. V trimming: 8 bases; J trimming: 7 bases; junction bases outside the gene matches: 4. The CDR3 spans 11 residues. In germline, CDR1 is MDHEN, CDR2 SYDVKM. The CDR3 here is CASGPGGTQYF. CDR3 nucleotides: TGTGCCAGCGGTCCGGGGGGGACCCAGTACTTC.

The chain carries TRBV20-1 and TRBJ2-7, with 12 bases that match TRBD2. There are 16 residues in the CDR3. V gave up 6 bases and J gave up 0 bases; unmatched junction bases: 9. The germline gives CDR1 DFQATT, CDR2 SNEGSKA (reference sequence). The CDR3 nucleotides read TGCAGTGCACGTGGGACTAGCGGGCCGAGCTCCTACGAGCAGTACTTC. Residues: CSARGTSGPSSYEQYF.

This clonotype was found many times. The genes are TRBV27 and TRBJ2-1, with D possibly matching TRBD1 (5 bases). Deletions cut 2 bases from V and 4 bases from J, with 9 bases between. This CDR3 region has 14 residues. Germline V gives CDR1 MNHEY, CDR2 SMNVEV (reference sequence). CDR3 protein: CASSLTGFYNEQFF. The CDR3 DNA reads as TGTGCCAGCAGTTTAACAGGTTTTTACAATGAGCAGTTCTTC.

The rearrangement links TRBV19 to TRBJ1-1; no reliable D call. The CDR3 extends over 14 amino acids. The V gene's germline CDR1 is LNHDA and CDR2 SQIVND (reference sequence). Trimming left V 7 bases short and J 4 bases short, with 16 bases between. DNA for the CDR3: TGTGCCAGTACTGACATCGGGGTCCGCACTGAAGCTTTCTTT. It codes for CASTDIGVRTEAFF.

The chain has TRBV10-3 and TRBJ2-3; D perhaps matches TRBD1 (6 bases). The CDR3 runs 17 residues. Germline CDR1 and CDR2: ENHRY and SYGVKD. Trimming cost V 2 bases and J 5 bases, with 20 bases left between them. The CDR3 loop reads CAISETRTDPLGDTQYF. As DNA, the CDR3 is TGTGCCATCAGTGAGACCCGGACAGACCCCCTTGGAGATACGCAGTATTTT.

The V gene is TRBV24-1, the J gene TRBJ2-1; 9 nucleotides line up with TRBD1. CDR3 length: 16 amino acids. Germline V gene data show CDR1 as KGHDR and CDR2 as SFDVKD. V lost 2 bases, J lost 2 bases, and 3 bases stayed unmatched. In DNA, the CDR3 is TGTGCCACCAGTGATTCCGACAGGGGGACCTACAATGAGCAGTTCTTC. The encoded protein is CATSDSDRGTYNEQFF.

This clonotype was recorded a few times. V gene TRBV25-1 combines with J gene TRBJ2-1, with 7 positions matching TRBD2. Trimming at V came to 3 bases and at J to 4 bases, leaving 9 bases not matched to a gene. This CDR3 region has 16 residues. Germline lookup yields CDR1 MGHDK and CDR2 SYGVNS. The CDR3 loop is CASSDGGGRLYNEQFF. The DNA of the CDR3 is TGTGCCAGCAGTGACGGGGGAGGGCGCCTATACAATGAGCAGTTCTTC. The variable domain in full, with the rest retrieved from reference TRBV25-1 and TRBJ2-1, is EADIYQTPRYLVIGTGKKITLECSQTMGHDKMYWYQQDPGMELHLIHYSYGVNSTEKGDLSSESTVSRIRTEHFPLTLESARPSHTSQYLCASSDGGGRLYNEQFFGPGTRLTVL.